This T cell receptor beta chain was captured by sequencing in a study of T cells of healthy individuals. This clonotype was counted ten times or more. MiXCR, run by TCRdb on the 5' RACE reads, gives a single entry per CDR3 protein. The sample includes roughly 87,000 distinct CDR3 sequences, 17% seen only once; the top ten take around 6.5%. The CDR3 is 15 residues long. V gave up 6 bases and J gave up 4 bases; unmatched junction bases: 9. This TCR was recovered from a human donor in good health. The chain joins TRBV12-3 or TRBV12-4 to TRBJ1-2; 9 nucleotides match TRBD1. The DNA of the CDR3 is TGTGCCAGCAGGGCCGGGACAGGGTCATTCTATGGCTACACCTTC. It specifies CASRAGTGSFYGYTF.